This T cell receptor (beta chain) comes out of a study of control samples from healthy donors and cancer patients. V lost 7 bases and J 7 bases, leaving 17 bases between the germline ends. Per the germline V gene, CDR1 is SEHNR and CDR2 is FQNEAQ (reference sequence). The CDR3 totals 14 residues. Produced via immunoSEQ multiplex PCR; TCRdb's table is partial and in-frame only. The sample records 75,000 to 100,000 clones, roughly 90% being singletons. This chain uses TRBV7-9 with TRBJ1-5; a possible D gene is TRBD1 (5 bases). Sequenced material: blood. This TCR derives from a human donor in good health. The donor label of this sample is uncertain. The CDR3 is CASKNGSTGQPQHF. CDR3 nucleotides: TGTGCCAGCAAAAACGGGTCAACAGGACAGCCCCAGCATTTT.